This T cell receptor beta chain stems from a study of cytomegalovirus exposure and HLA in healthy donors. Overall study results and limits: At a 0.05 false discovery rate, a later analysis found approximately 17,000 TCR beta sequences to be associated with HLA alleles. Previously analyzed data showed that most TCR beta V segments were productive at a frequency of about 90% or about 30%. High specificity and sensitivity for cytomegalovirus status were reported for the classifier.

This CDR3 is 14 amino acids long. The V gene end was trimmed by 6 bases and the J gene end by 5 bases; junction bases not matched to a gene: 5. Germline V gene sequence: CDR1 SGHDN, CDR2 FVKESK. A multiplex PCR was run with 60 Vbeta primers and 13 Jbeta primers. Measured with immunoSEQ multiplex PCR; TCRdb has only the in-frame clones, and not every one. The table shows about 160,000 clones, with 87% occurring only once. To note about this clone: Antigen specificity is unknown.

J is TRBJ2-1 and V is TRBV14; 9 nucleotides match TRBD2. The TCR sequence derives from a woman in her thirties in good health and CMV-seronegative. The sample comprised PBMCs. In DNA form, the CDR3 reads TGTGCCAGCAGTGCTCTAGCGGGAAACAATGAGCAGTTCTTC. Its translation: CASSALAGNNEQFF.